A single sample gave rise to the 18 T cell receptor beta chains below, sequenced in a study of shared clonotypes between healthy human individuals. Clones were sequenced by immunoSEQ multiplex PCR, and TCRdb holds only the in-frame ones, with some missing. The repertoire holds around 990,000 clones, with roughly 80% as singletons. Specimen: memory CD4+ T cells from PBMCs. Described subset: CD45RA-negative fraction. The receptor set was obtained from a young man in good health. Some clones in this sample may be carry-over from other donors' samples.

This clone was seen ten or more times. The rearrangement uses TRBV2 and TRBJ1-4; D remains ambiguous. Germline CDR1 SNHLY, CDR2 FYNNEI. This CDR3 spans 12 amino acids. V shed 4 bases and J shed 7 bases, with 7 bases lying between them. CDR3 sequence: CASSATPEKLFF. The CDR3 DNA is TGTGCCAGCAGTGCGACTCCTGAAAAACTGTTTTTT.

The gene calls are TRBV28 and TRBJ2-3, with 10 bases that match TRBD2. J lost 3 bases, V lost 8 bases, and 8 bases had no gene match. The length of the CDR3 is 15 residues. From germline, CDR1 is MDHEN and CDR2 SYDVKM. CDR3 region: CASGSSGRGTDTQYF. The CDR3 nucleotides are TGTGCCAGCGGGTCTAGCGGGAGAGGAACAGATACGCAGTATTTT.

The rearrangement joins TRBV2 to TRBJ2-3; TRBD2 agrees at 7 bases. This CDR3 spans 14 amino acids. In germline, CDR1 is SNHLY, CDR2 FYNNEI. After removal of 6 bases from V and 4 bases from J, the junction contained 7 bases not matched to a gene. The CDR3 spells CASSPSLAADTQYF. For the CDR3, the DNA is TGTGCCAGCAGCCCTTCTCTAGCGGCAGATACGCAGTATTTT.

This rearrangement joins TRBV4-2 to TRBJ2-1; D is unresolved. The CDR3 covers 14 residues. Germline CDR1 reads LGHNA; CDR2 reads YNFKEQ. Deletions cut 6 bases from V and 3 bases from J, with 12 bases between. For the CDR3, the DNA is TGTGCCAGCAGATCCACTGGAAACTACAATGAGCAGTTCTTC. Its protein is CASRSTGNYNEQFF.

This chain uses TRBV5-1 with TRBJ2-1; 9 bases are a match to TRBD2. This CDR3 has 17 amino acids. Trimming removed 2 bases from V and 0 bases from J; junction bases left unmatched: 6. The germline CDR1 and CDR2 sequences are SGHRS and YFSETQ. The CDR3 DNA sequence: TGCGCCAGCAGCTTTCTAGCGGGGCCTGTCTCCTACAATGAGCAGTTCTTC. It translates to CASSFLAGPVSYNEQFF.

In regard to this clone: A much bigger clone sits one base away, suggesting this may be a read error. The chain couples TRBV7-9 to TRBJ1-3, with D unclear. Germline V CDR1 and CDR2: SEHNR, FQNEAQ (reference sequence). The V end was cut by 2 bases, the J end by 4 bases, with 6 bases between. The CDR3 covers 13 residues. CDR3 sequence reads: CASSLTEGNTIYF. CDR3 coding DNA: TGTGCCAGCAGCTTAACGGAGGGAAACACCATATATTTT.

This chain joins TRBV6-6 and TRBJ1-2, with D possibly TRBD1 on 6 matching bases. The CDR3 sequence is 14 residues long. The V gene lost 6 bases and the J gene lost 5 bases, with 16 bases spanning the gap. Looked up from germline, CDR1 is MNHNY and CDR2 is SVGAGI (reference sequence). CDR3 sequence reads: CASRVGAGVYGYTF. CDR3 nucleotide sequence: TGTGCCAGCAGGGTCGGGGCAGGGGTTTATGGCTACACCTTC.

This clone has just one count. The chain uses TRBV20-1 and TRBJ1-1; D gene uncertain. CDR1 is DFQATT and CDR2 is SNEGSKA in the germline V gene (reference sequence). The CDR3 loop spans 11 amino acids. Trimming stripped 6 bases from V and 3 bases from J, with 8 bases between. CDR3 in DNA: TGCAGTGCCCCCCACTACACTGAAGCTTTCTTT. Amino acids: CSAPHYTEAFF.

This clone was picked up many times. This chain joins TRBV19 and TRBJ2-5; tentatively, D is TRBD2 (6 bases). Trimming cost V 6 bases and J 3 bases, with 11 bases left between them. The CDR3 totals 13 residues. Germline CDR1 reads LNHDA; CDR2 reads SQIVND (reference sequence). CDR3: CASRRGAKETQYF. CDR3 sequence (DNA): TGTGCCAGTAGGCGCGGGGCCAAAGAGACCCAGTACTTC.

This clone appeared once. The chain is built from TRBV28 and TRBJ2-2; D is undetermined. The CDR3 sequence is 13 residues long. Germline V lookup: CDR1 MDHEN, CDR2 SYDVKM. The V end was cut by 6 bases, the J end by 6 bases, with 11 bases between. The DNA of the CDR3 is TGTGCCAGCAGCCCTCGCGGTGCCGGGGAGCTGTTTTTT. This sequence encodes CASSPRGAGELFF.

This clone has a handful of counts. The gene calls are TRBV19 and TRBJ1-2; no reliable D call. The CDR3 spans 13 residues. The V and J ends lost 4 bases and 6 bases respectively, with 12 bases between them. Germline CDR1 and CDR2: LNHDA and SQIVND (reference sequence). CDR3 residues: CASSKAGFDGYTF. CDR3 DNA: TGTGCCAGTAGTAAGGCGGGATTCGATGGCTACACCTTC.

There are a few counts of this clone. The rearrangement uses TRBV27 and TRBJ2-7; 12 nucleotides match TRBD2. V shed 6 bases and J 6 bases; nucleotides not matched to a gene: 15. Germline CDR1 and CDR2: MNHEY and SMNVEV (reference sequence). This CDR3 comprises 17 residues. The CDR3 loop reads CASRYRVASGRASEQYF. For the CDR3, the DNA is TGTGCCAGCAGGTACCGGGTGGCTAGCGGGAGGGCCTCCGAGCAGTACTTC.

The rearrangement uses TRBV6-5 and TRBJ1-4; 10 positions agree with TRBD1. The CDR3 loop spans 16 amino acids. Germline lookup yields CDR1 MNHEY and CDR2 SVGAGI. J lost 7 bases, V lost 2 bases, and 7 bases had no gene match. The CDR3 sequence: CASSYSTGTGVEKLFF. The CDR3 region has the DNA TGTGCCAGCAGTTACAGTACGGGGACAGGGGTTGAAAAACTGTTTTTT.

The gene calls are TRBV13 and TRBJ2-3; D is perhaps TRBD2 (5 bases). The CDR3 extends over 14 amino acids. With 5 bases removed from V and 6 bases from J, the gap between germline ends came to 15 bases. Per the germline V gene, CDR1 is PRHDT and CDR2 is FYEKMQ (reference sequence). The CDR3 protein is CASSPLARVDTQYF. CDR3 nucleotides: TGTGCCAGCAGCCCCCTAGCCCGGGTGGATACGCAGTATTTT.

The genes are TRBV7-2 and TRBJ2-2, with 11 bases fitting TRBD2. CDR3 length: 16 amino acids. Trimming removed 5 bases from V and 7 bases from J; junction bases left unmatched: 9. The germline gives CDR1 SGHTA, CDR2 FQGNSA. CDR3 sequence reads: CASSIHQLAGVGELFF. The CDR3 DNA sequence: TGTGCCAGCAGCATTCACCAACTAGCGGGAGTCGGGGAGCTGTTTTTT.

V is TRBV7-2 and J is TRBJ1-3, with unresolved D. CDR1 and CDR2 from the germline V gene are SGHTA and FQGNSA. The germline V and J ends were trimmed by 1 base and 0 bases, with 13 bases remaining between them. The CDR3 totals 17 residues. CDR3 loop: CASSLVGGTLSGNTIYF. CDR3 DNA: TGTGCCAGCAGCTTAGTCGGAGGAACCCTCTCTGGAAACACCATATATTTT.

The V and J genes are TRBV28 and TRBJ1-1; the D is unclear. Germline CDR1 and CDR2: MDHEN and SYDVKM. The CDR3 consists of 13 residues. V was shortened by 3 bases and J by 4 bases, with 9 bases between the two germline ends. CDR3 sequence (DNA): TGTGCCAGCAGTTTGGCGAGAGGCACTGAAGCTTTCTTT. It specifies CASSLARGTEAFF.

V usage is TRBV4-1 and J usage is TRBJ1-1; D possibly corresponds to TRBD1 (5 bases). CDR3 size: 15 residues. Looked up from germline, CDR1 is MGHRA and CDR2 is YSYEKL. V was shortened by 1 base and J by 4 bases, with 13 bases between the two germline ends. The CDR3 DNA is TGCGCCAGCAGCCAAGGCCGGGGGACGGGCACTGAAGCTTTCTTT. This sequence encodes CASSQGRGTGTEAFF.